Presented here are 28 T cell receptor beta chains from one specimen sequenced in a study of blood T cell repertoires in COVID-19. The table came from immunoSEQ multiplex PCR; TCRdb's copy has only in-frame clones and leaves some out. The table has about 220,000 clones, less than 90% seen once. The sample consisted of peripheral blood. All receptors come from a woman aged 55-70 years who had recovered from COVID-19.

This clone came up once. At one boundary the junction diverges from the germline segment, which might be a read error. The chain couples TRBV6-5 to TRBJ2-7; 8 bases match TRBD1. Germline values: CDR1 MNHEY, CDR2 SVGAGI. This CDR3 is 11 amino acids long. CDR3 sequence reads: CASRPRDRSPF. In DNA form, the CDR3 reads TGTGCCAGCAGGCCACGGGACAGGAGCCCCTTC.

This clone came up once. The chain recombines TRBV6-5 with TRBJ1-5; D is ambiguous. The CDR3 length is 14 residues. Germline CDR1 is MNHEY and CDR2 is SVGAGI. The germline V and J ends were trimmed by 1 base and 7 bases, with 11 bases remaining between them. CDR3: CASSYFRGGQPQHF. CDR3 coding DNA: TGTGCCAGCAGTTACTTCCGGGGAGGACAGCCCCAGCATTTT.

The J gene is TRBJ2-2, the V gene TRBV2, with D possibly TRBD1 on 5 matching bases. The V end was cut by 4 bases, the J end by 4 bases, with 7 bases between. The germline V gene has CDR1 SNHLY and CDR2 FYNNEI. The CDR3 consists of 13 residues. This CDR3 reads CASSVGPTGELFF. The DNA of the CDR3 is TGTGCCAGCAGTGTGGGGCCCACCGGGGAGCTGTTTTTT.

This clone has more than one count but fewer than ten. This CDR3 is CASSQGLRNYGYTF. As DNA, the CDR3 is TGTGCCAGCAGCCAAGGACTGCGGAACTATGGCTACACCTTC. The genes are TRBV3-1 (or the pseudogene TRBV3-2) and TRBJ1-2; D uncertain. CDR3 length equals 14 residues. CDR1 is LGHDT, CDR2 YNNKEL, per germline (reference sequence). V was clipped by 1 base and J by 2 bases, with 8 bases between them.

Written as DNA, the CDR3 is TGCGCCAGCAGCTTGGCGGGGAGTAATGAAAAACTGTTTTTT. Translated: CASSLAGSNEKLFF. The rearrangement joins TRBV5-1 to TRBJ1-4; no clear D. The CDR3 length is 14 residues. V shed 0 bases and J shed 4 bases, with 7 bases lying between them. Germline-derived CDR1 and CDR2 are SGHRS and YFSETQ.

The gene calls are TRBV7-9 and TRBJ1-5; a weak D match, TRBD1 (6 bases). CDR3 size: 14 residues. Trimming took 5 bases from V and 4 from J, leaving 12 bases between them. Germline CDR1 SEHNR, CDR2 FQNEAQ (reference sequence). The CDR3 DNA sequence: TGTGCCAGCAGCCCCACGGACAGTAATCAGCCCCAGCATTTT. It yields the protein CASSPTDSNQPQHF. The full variable domain, its missing parts supplied by reference TRBV7-9 and TRBJ1-5, is DTGVSQNPRHKITKRGQNVTFRCDPISEHNRLYWYRQTLGQGPEFLTYFQNEAQLEKSRLLSDRFSAERPKGSFSTLEIQRTEQGDSAMYLCASSPTDSNQPQHFGDGTRLSIL.

This chain uses TRBV4-3 with TRBJ1-4, with TRBD1 as a possible D gene (6 bases). Germline V gene sequence: CDR1 LGHNA, CDR2 YSLEER. Trimming left V 0 bases short and J 5 bases short, with 10 bases between. The CDR3 spans 15 residues. CDR3 residues: CASSQDLQGNEKLFF. The CDR3 DNA sequence: TGCGCCAGCAGCCAAGACCTACAGGGAAATGAAAAACTGTTTTTT.

This sequence joins TRBV7-3 and TRBJ2-6; D unresolved. The CDR3 is 15 amino acids. V lost 5 bases to trimming and J lost 1 base, with 9 bases between them. CDR1 and CDR2 (germline): SGHTA, FQGTGA. The CDR3 DNA sequence: TGTGCCAGCAGCCTGTTCGAGTCTGGGGCCAACGTCCTGACTTTC. This gives the protein CASSLFESGANVLTF.

V and J are TRBV5-4 and TRBJ2-5; a possible D gene is TRBD2 (7 bases). CDR3 length equals 14 residues. V was trimmed by 2 bases and J by 5 bases, leaving 13 bases between them. Germline values: CDR1 SGHNT, CDR2 YYREEE (reference sequence). CDR3 protein: CASSFAGAAETQYF. The DNA of the CDR3 is TGTGCCAGCAGCTTCGCGGGGGCGGCGGAGACCCAGTACTTC.

The V gene is TRBV27, the J gene TRBJ2-3; 9 nucleotides match TRBD1. With 3 bases clipped from V and 4 bases from J, the junction kept 11 bases outside the gene matches. The germline V gene encodes CDR1 MNHEY and CDR2 SMNVEV (reference sequence). This CDR3 contains 17 residues. CDR3 sequence reads: CASSLAGGTGLADTQYF. CDR3 DNA: TGTGCCAGCAGTTTGGCCGGCGGGACAGGGTTAGCAGATACGCAGTATTTT.

The chain links TRBV10-3 to TRBJ2-5; 7 bases fit TRBD1. CDR1 is ENHRY and CDR2 is SYGVKD in the germline V gene. The CDR3 sequence is 15 residues long. V lost 6 bases to trimming and J lost 1 base; unmatched junction nucleotides: 8. The CDR3 DNA sequence: TGTGCCATCAGAAACCGACAGGGTCCCCAAGAGACCCAGTACTTC. Its translation: CAIRNRQGPQETQYF.

This rearrangement joins TRBV10-2 to TRBJ2-7; 14 bases are shared with TRBD2. The CDR3 has 18 amino acids. Trimming removed 6 bases from V and 3 bases from J; junction bases left unmatched: 13. Germline V gene sequence: CDR1 WSHSY, CDR2 SAAADI. The CDR3 loop reads CASSQNPGLAGVRYEQYF. As DNA, the CDR3 is TGCGCCAGCAGCCAAAATCCGGGACTAGCGGGGGTACGCTACGAGCAGTACTTC.

The chain carries TRBV6-6 and TRBJ1-2, with 8 bases matching TRBD1. V lost 6 bases, J lost 7 bases, and 7 bases stayed unmatched. The CDR3 sequence is 13 residues long. In germline, CDR1 is MNHNY, CDR2 SVGAGI (reference sequence). The CDR3 nucleotides read TGTGCCAGCAGCCCGGACAGGGTCGTTGGCTACACCTTC. It codes for CASSPDRVVGYTF.

The CDR3 DNA reads TGCGCCAGCAGCCCTAATCAAGAGACCCAGTACTTC. Translated: CASSPNQETQYF. The V gene is TRBV5-1, the J gene TRBJ2-5; D is unresolved. The V end was cut by 4 bases, the J end by 2 bases, with 6 bases between. Per the germline V gene, CDR1 is SGHRS and CDR2 is YFSETQ. The CDR3 extends over 12 amino acids.

The rearrangement joins TRBV18 to TRBJ2-2; 9 bases are shared with TRBD2. The ends lost 6 bases at V and 0 bases at J; junction bases unmatched: 11. Germline V gene data show CDR1 as KGHSH and CDR2 as LQKENI. The CDR3 runs to 18 residues. CDR3 bases: TGTGCCAGCTCTCGAGAGGGAGGACTAGCGACGAACACCGGGGAGCTGTTTTTT. This encodes CASSREGGLATNTGELFF.

The rearrangement joins TRBV2 to TRBJ2-1; 15 nucleotides agree with TRBD2. Germline assignment: CDR1 SNHLY and CDR2 FYNNEI. The V segment lost 6 bases and the J segment 6 bases; nucleotides outside the gene matches: 3. The CDR3 loop spans 15 amino acids. The CDR3 loop reads CASSAGLAGGNEQFF. The CDR3 nucleotides are TGTGCCAGCAGCGCGGGACTAGCGGGGGGCAATGAGCAGTTCTTC.

This chain uses TRBV19 with TRBJ2-1; TRBD1 aligns across 7 bases. Trimming took 4 bases from V and 0 from J; bases not matched to a gene: 3. Germline V gene sequence: CDR1 LNHDA, CDR2 SQIVND (reference sequence). CDR3 length: 15 amino acids. Here the CDR3 reads CASSTGTDSYNEQFF. As DNA, the CDR3 is TGTGCCAGTAGTACCGGGACAGACTCCTACAATGAGCAGTTCTTC.

On this clone: Other DNA variants within this sample encode the same CDR3. This chain joins TRBV12-3 or TRBV12-4 and TRBJ1-1; 8 nucleotides line up with TRBD1. The CDR3 runs 11 residues. V trimming: 3 bases; J trimming: 10 bases; junction bases outside the gene matches: 1. CDR3 in amino acids: CASSFGQGAFF. The CDR3 bases are TGTGCCAGCAGTTTTGGACAGGGAGCTTTCTTT.

V usage is TRBV5-1 and J usage is TRBJ2-7, with D uncertain. The V gene lost 7 bases and the J gene lost 0 bases, with 14 bases spanning the gap. The CDR3 has 14 residues. Per germline, CDR1 SGHRS and CDR2 YFSETQ. CDR3 nucleotide sequence: TGCGCCAGCTGGGCAGGATTGAGCTCCTACGAGCAGTACTTC. As protein: CASWAGLSSYEQYF.

The chain couples TRBV7-6 to TRBJ2-1, with 11 nucleotides matching TRBD2. The CDR3 covers 18 residues. Germline V CDR1 and CDR2: SGHVS, FNYEAQ. V lost 4 bases, J lost 4 bases, and 12 bases stayed unmatched. The CDR3 nucleotides read TGTGCCAGCAGCTCAGCGGGGCTAGCGGGGGGTTTATACAATGAGCAGTTCTTC. Translated: CASSSAGLAGGLYNEQFF.

This clone was seen a few times. The chain employs TRBV7-2 and TRBJ2-1, with TRBD2 identical over 11 bases. Germline CDR1 and CDR2: SGHTA and FQGNSA. The CDR3 is 16 amino acids. V was pared by 1 base and J by 6 bases, with 5 bases of the junction left unmatched. The CDR3 nucleotides read TGTGCCAGCAGCTTAGGGATAGCGGGGGGGATCAATGAGCAGTTCTTC. Its protein product is CASSLGIAGGINEQFF.

V gene TRBV19 combines with J gene TRBJ1-6, with no clear D. CDR3 length: 13 amino acids. V lost 5 bases to trimming and J lost 2 bases, with 4 bases between them. Germline values: CDR1 LNHDA, CDR2 SQIVND (reference sequence). The CDR3: CASSFAYNSPLHF. The CDR3 DNA sequence: TGTGCCAGTAGTTTCGCCTATAATTCACCCCTCCACTTT.

The CDR3 region is CASTSGYEQYF. In DNA, the CDR3 is TGTGCCAGTACCAGCGGGTACGAGCAGTACTTC. The chain combines TRBV19 with TRBJ2-7; TRBD2 might be the D (6 bases). The CDR3 has 11 amino acids. The ends were cut back, 7 bases at V and 4 bases at J, with 8 bases in the middle. Germline CDR1 reads LNHDA; CDR2 reads SQIVND (reference sequence).

This rearrangement joins TRBV25-1 to TRBJ2-1; 8 nucleotides line up with TRBD2. V shed 2 bases, J shed 3 bases, and the junction held 3 bases outside the gene matches. This CDR3 comprises 15 residues. Per the germline V gene, CDR1 is MGHDK and CDR2 is SYGVNS. The CDR3 nucleotides read TGTGCCAGCAGTGAACGGGGGGGCCGCTACAATGAGCAGTTCTTC. Translated, it gives CASSERGGRYNEQFF.

This clone was seen only a few times. This chain uses TRBV3-1 (or the pseudogene TRBV3-2) with TRBJ1-5; unclear D gene. From germline, CDR1 is LGHDT and CDR2 YNNKEL (reference sequence). Deletions cut 4 bases from V and 9 bases from J, with 13 bases between. The CDR3 consists of 13 residues. In DNA, the CDR3 is TGTGCCAGCAGCCCGTGGAAGGCAGGGCCCCAGCATTTT. It specifies CASSPWKAGPQHF.

This clone was seen more than once but under ten times. The chain carries TRBV7-8 and TRBJ2-1, with a possible D match to TRBD2 (5 bases). V lost 5 bases and J lost 7, with 15 bases in between. This CDR3 has 14 amino acids. Germline V gene data show CDR1 as SGHVS and CDR2 as FQNEAQ. This CDR3 reads CASSPLTPGNEQFF. In DNA form, the CDR3 reads TGTGCCAGCAGCCCCCTCACCCCGGGGAATGAGCAGTTCTTC.

This chain connects TRBV2 to TRBJ2-3; D gene uncertain. Germline values: CDR1 SNHLY, CDR2 FYNNEI. The CDR3 length is 12 residues. Trimming shortened V by 5 bases and J by 6 bases, and 9 bases separated the two germline ends. The CDR3 bases are TGTGCCAGCAGTTCTATCCGGGATACGCAGTATTTT. Amino acid sequence: CASSSIRDTQYF.

V gene TRBV19 combines with J gene TRBJ1-2; 8 nucleotides agree with TRBD1. Trimming at V came to 2 bases and at J to 8 bases, leaving 4 bases not matched to a gene. This CDR3 is 13 amino acids long. The germline V gene encodes CDR1 LNHDA and CDR2 SQIVND (reference sequence). CDR3 protein: CASSIQGAGGYTF. The CDR3 DNA sequence: TGTGCCAGTAGTATACAGGGGGCAGGCGGCTACACCTTC.